This TCR beta chain was sequenced in a study of blood T cell repertoires in COVID-19. The wider study: Samples taken during acute and convalescent COVID-19 were collected in the United States, Italy and Spain.

Participants' own reports of clinical history determined their cohort assignment. TCRdb keeps only in-frame clones here, not all; method: immunoSEQ multiplex PCR. The sample has some 140,000 clones; approximately 81% are singletons. The CDR3 contains 15 residues. CDR1 is SGHTA, CDR2 FQGNSA, per germline. Unmatched junction bases numbered 3, after V lost 5 bases and J lost 1 base. The chain has TRBV7-2 and TRBJ2-2; 8 nucleotides line up with TRBD2. The sequence came from a man aged 40-49 years with acute COVID-19. Sequencing input: PBMCs or T cells enriched from blood (not recorded which). The CDR3 nucleotides are TGTGCCAGCAGCCTCAGCGGGGGGAACACCGGGGAGCTGTTTTTT. This translates into CASSLSGGNTGELFF.